The rows below give T cell receptor beta chains drawn from one sample of a study of blood T cell repertoires in COVID-19. Using immunoSEQ multiplex PCR, the repertoire was profiled, and TCRdb retains in-frame clones only, with some absent. The table shows 200,000 to 250,000 clones, with approximately 90% occurring only once. The sample taken for sequencing was PBMCs or T cells enriched from blood (not recorded which). These receptors were collected from a woman aged 40 to 50 with acute COVID-19. CDR3s include the opening cysteine and the closing phenylalanine or tryptophan. A D gene is named only where the DNA matches it firmly. Size is stated for part of the rows, as once, few or many counts, or as a class when the clone is expanded.

clone_size	v_call	d_call	j_call	cdr3_aa	cdr3_nt
-	TRBV7-9	-	TRBJ2-2	CASSRGITGELFF	TGTGCCAGCAGCAGAGGTATAACCGGGGAGCTGTTTTTT
-	TRBV12-3/TRBV12-4	-	TRBJ2-5	CASSLGGAETQYF	TGTGCCAGCAGTTTAGGAGGCGCGGAGACCCAGTACTTC
-	TRBV5-6	TRBD1	TRBJ2-2	CASSSKQGRLTGELFF	TGTGCCAGCAGCTCGAAACAGGGGCGGCTCACCGGGGAGCTGTTTTTT
-	TRBV6-4	-	TRBJ1-6	CASSRVWNSPLHF	TGTGCCAGCAGTCGAGTGTGGAATTCACCCCTCCACTTT
-	TRBV7-2	TRBD1	TRBJ1-5	CASSVGQGANQPQHF	TGTGCCAGCAGCGTGGGACAGGGGGCGAATCAGCCCCAGCATTTT
-	TRBV6-5	TRBD1	TRBJ1-2	CASSYSRDRPYGYTF	TGTGCCAGCAGTTACTCCCGGGACAGACCCTATGGCTACACCTTC
-	TRBV6-5	-	TRBJ1-1	CASSYRGLRRTEAFF	TGTGCCAGCAGTTACCGGGGGTTACGAAGAACTGAAGCTTTCTTT
-	TRBV27	-	TRBJ1-2	CASRRTGSGYGYTF	TGTGCCAGCAGGAGGACGGGGTCGGGATATGGCTACACCTTC
-	TRBV7-6	TRBD1	TRBJ1-1	CASSSRQGVYTEAFF	TGTGCCAGCAGCTCCCGACAGGGGGTCTACACTGAAGCTTTCTTT
-	TRBV6-2/TRBV6-3	TRBD1	TRBJ2-7	CASSRDRGRYEQYF	TGTGCCAGCAGCCGGGACAGGGGGAGGTACGAGCAGTACTTC
-	TRBV12-5	TRBD1	TRBJ2-5	CACSSATGRETQYF	TGTGCTTGCTCCTCTGCGACAGGGCGAGAGACCCAGTACTTC
-	TRBV25-1	-	TRBJ1-5	CASSGSETTLGNQPQHF	TGTGCCAGCAGTGGTTCAGAGACTACGTTAGGCAATCAGCCCCAGCATTTT
once	TRBV7-9	-	TRBJ1-1	CASSLIVELWRMNTEAFF	TGTGCCAGCAGCTTAATTGTAGAACTGTGGAGAATGAACACTGAAGCTTTCTTT
-	TRBV7-3	TRBD2	TRBJ2-1	CASSSPPSGGNNEQFF	TGTGCCAGCAGCTCTCCCCCTAGCGGGGGGAACAATGAGCAGTTCTTC
once	TRBV29-1	-	TRBJ1-1	CSVGGGGTEAFF	TGCAGCGTTGGGGGAGGGGGCACTGAAGCTTTCTTT
-	TRBV6-2/TRBV6-3	TRBD2	TRBJ2-1	CASSYRLAGGYNEQFF	TGTGCCAGCAGTTACCGACTAGCGGGGGGGTACAATGAGCAGTTCTTC
-	TRBV19	-	TRBJ2-5	CASSMSTGGDQYF	TGTGCCAGTAGTATGTCTACTGGCGGGGACCAGTACTTC
-	TRBV5-1	TRBD1	TRBJ2-5	CASSPGPTGGRETQYF	TGCGCCAGCAGCCCCGGACCAACAGGGGGCCGAGAGACCCAGTACTTC